The rows below give T cell receptor beta chains drawn from one sample of a study of cytomegalovirus exposure and HLA in healthy donors. Repertoires were generated with immunoSEQ multiplex PCR, while TCRdb's copy carries only in-frame clones and drops some. This sample carries roughly 120,000 clones, approximately 61% of them seen once, and the ten largest clones take approximately 1.5%. Source material: PBMCs. The origin of the receptors is a man between 25 and 39 years old in good health and CMV-seropositive. Both conserved end residues are part of each CDR3. D genes are given only for firm matches. Clone size is shown for a subset of rows, as once, few, many or a class of expanded clone.

abundance	v_gene	j_gene	d_gene	CDR3aa	CDR3nt
-	TRBV5-1	TRBJ2-7	TRBD2	CASSIGLAGAEQYF	TGCGCCAGCAGCATTGGACTAGCGGGAGCCGAGCAGTACTTC
-	TRBV2	TRBJ2-7	-	CASSELGVGRSSYEQYF	TGTGCCAGCAGTGAATTGGGCGTGGGCCGAAGCTCCTACGAGCAGTACTTC
-	TRBV5-1	TRBJ2-3	TRBD2	CASSSPGGWKDTQYF	TGCGCCAGCAGTTCCCCGGGGGGGTGGAAAGATACGCAGTATTTT
-	TRBV4-2	TRBJ1-1	-	CASSQAPDGRGEAFF	TGTGCCAGCAGCCAAGCCCCGGACGGGAGGGGTGAAGCTTTCTTT
-	TRBV5-6	TRBJ2-7	-	CASSPRGNHYEQYF	TGTGCCAGCAGCCCACGGGGTAATCACTACGAGCAGTACTTC
-	TRBV4-1	TRBJ1-6	TRBD1	CASSQGTGGNSPLHF	TGCGCCAGCAGCCAAGGGACAGGGGGTAATTCACCCCTCCACTTT
-	TRBV30	TRBJ2-7	-	CAWIGRGSYEQYF	TGTGCCTGGATTGGCAGGGGATCCTACGAGCAGTACTTC
-	TRBV4-2	TRBJ1-1	-	CASSPRRDTEAFF	TGTGCCAGCAGCCCTCGACGGGACACTGAAGCTTTCTTT
-	TRBV5-4	TRBJ2-1	-	CASSFPTSGGYNEQFF	TGTGCCAGCAGCTTCCCTACTTCGGGCGGGTACAATGAGCAGTTCTTC
once	TRBV5-4	TRBJ1-6	TRBD1	CASSLDIQGARNSPLHF	TGTGCCAGCAGCTTGGACATCCAGGGGGCGCGAAATTCACCCCTCCACTTT
-	TRBV6-5	TRBJ1-4	-	CASRGTGSTNEKLFF	TGTGCCAGCAGAGGCACAGGGTCCACTAATGAAAAACTGTTTTTT
-	TRBV5-1	TRBJ1-4	TRBD1	CASSLAGTGDEKLFF	TGCGCCAGCAGCTTGGCTGGGACAGGGGACGAAAAACTGTTTTTT
-	TRBV7-9	TRBJ2-7	TRBD2	CASSLGTSGRGPYF	TGTGCCAGCAGCCTTGGGACTAGCGGGAGGGGCCCGTACTTC
-	TRBV29-1	TRBJ2-7	TRBD1	CSVEDRVQGAYEQYF	TGCAGCGTTGAAGATCGGGTCCAGGGGGCGTACGAGCAGTACTTC
few	TRBV11-2	TRBJ2-7	TRBD2	CASSPLGGSGSYEQYF	TGTGCCAGCAGCCCCCTCGGAGGTAGCGGGAGTTACGAGCAGTACTTC
-	TRBV6-1	TRBJ2-7	-	CASNRDLSSEQYF	TGTGCCAGTAACCGGGACTTGAGTTCCGAGCAGTACTTC
-	TRBV19	TRBJ2-7	-	CASSIAGDSYEQYF	TGTGCCAGTAGTATAGCGGGAGATTCCTACGAGCAGTACTTC
once	TRBV6-1	TRBJ2-7	TRBD1	CASSESGTGGYEQYF	TGTGCCAGCAGTGAGTCCGGGACAGGGGGCTACGAGCAGTACTTC
-	TRBV19	TRBJ1-5	TRBD1	CASSLSTSRDRGWGSQPQHF	TGTGCCAGTAGTCTATCAACCTCCCGGGACAGGGGTTGGGGCAGTCAGCCCCAGCATTTT
few	TRBV5-1	TRBJ2-5	-	CASSMGQWGGETQYF	TGCGCCAGCAGTATGGGACAGTGGGGAGGCGAGACCCAGTACTTC
-	TRBV6-6	TRBJ1-5	-	CASSNYEGSNQPQHF	TGTGCCAGCAGTAACTATGAGGGTAGCAATCAGCCCCAGCATTTT
-	TRBV7-7	TRBJ2-5	-	CASSLVRQETQYF	TGTGCTAGCAGCTTAGTGAGGCAAGAGACCCAGTACTTC
few	TRBV16	TRBJ1-2	-	CASSPARAVYGYTF	TGTGCCAGCAGCCCGGCGAGGGCCGTATACGGCTACACCTTC
-	TRBV11-2	TRBJ2-3	-	CASSLVRLVSTDTQYF	TGTGCCAGCAGCTTAGTAAGACTAGTCTCCACAGATACGCAGTATTTT
-	TRBV5-5	TRBJ2-7	-	CASSEIVGVDYEQYF	TGTGCCAGCAGCGAGATCGTTGGGGTCGACTACGAGCAGTACTTC
few	TRBV7-9	TRBJ1-1	-	CASSLQGLLTEAFF	TGTGCCAGCAGCTTACAGGGCTTATTAACTGAAGCTTTCTTT
-	TRBV6-5	TRBJ1-6	TRBD1	CASSRDSNNSPLHF	TGTGCCAGCAGTCGGGACAGCAATAATTCACCCCTCCACTTT
once	TRBV9	TRBJ2-1	-	CASSVDGPPYNEQFF	TGTGCCAGCAGCGTAGACGGTCCTCCTTACAATGAGCAGTTCTTC
-	TRBV5-4	TRBJ1-1	-	CASSLGTTNTEAFF	TGTGCCAGCAGCTTGGGGACAACGAACACTGAAGCTTTCTTT
-	TRBV6-1	TRBJ2-7	TRBD1	CASRGAGTGPYEQYF	TGTGCCAGCCGGGGTGCCGGGACAGGGCCCTACGAGCAGTACTTC
-	TRBV19	TRBJ2-3	TRBD2	CASAGLTSGLGDTQYF	TGTGCCAGTGCGGGTTTAACTAGCGGGCTGGGGGATACGCAGTATTTT
-	TRBV12-2	TRBJ2-5	-	CASRRETQYF	TGTGCAAGTCGTCGTGAGACCCAGTACTTC
-	TRBV28	TRBJ1-2	-	CASSFSVDYGYTF	TGTGCCAGCAGTTTTTCGGTGGACTATGGCTACACCTTC
-	TRBV18	TRBJ2-4	-	CASSPTLGALQYF	TGTGCCAGCTCACCAACCTTGGGAGCTCTTCAGTACTTC
once	TRBV9	TRBJ1-1	-	CASSVTGSNTEAFF	TGTGCCAGCAGCGTAACAGGGTCAAACACTGAAGCTTTCTTT
few	TRBV28	TRBJ2-3	-	CASSLSAGITSSTDTQYF	TGTGCCAGCAGTTTAAGCGCGGGGATAACCTCTAGCACAGATACGCAGTATTTT
-	TRBV28	TRBJ2-7	-	CASKIGQGGYEQYF	TGTGCCAGCAAAATTGGACAGGGAGGGTACGAGCAGTACTTC
-	TRBV6-1	TRBJ2-3	TRBD1	CASSEGPTGGRTQYF	TGTGCCAGCAGTGAGGGACCGACAGGGGGCAGGACGCAGTATTTT
-	TRBV6-5	TRBJ2-7	TRBD1	CASSLTGSSYEQYF	TGTGCCAGCAGTCTGACAGGGAGCTCCTACGAGCAGTACTTC
-	TRBV19	TRBJ2-7	-	CASSLDSNYEQYF	TGTGCCAGTAGCCTGGACAGCAACTACGAGCAGTACTTC
-	TRBV28	TRBJ2-3	-	CASSLYFAGTPQRPDTQYF	TGTGCCAGCAGTTTATACTTTGCGGGGACCCCCCAGAGACCAGATACGCAGTATTTT
-	TRBV10-3	TRBJ2-5	TRBD1	CAIRGDRGIQETQYF	TGTGCCATCAGGGGGGACAGGGGCATCCAAGAGACCCAGTACTTC
-	TRBV13	TRBJ2-7	-	CASSSGANYEQYF	TGTGCCAGCAGCTCGGGAGCGAACTACGAGCAGTACTTC
-	TRBV6-6	TRBJ2-4	-	CASAGVASGNIQYF	TGTGCCAGCGCTGGGGTAGCAAGCGGAAACATTCAGTACTTC
-	TRBV19	TRBJ1-1	-	CASSLRMTEAFF	TGTGCCAGTAGCCTGAGGATGACTGAAGCTTTCTTT
-	TRBV4-2	TRBJ2-3	-	CASSQDVLAPPSTDTQYF	TGTGCCAGCAGCCAAGATGTGCTAGCCCCGCCAAGCACAGATACGCAGTATTTT
-	TRBV7-9	TRBJ2-1	-	CASSPDINNEQFF	TGTGCCAGCAGCCCGGACATTAACAATGAGCAGTTCTTC
once	TRBV7-9	TRBJ2-7	-	CASSLERPGEQYF	TGTGCCAGCAGCTTAGAGAGACCGGGAGAGCAGTACTTC
-	TRBV9	TRBJ2-3	-	CASSLGHSTDTQYF	TGTGCCAGCAGCCTTGGACATAGCACAGATACGCAGTATTTT
-	TRBV9	TRBJ2-3	TRBD1	CASTRTGGAVDTQYF	TGTGCCAGCACCCGGACAGGGGGCGCGGTAGATACGCAGTATTTT
-	TRBV11-1	TRBJ2-7	TRBD1	CASSYHRGNSYEQYF	TGTGCCAGCAGCTACCACAGGGGCAACTCCTACGAGCAGTACTTC
-	TRBV14	TRBJ2-7	-	CASRVTGSPYEQYF	TGTGCCAGCAGGGTGACAGGATCACCCTACGAGCAGTACTTC
-	TRBV15	TRBJ1-2	-	CATSRDLTGSDPARTSYGYTF	TGTGCCACCAGCAGAGATCTAACAGGATCGGATCCGGCCCGAACCTCCTATGGCTACACCTTC
-	TRBV5-1	TRBJ2-1	-	CASSLDRVSVGNEQFF	TGCGCCAGCAGCTTGGACAGAGTGAGTGTGGGCAATGAGCAGTTCTTC
few	TRBV4-1	TRBJ2-5	TRBD2	CASSQAGTSLLETQYF	TGCGCCAGCAGCCAGGCCGGGACTAGCTTGTTGGAGACCCAGTACTTC